A selection of T cell receptor beta chains follows, all from one sample in a study of shared clonotypes between healthy human individuals. Here immunoSEQ multiplex PCR was the method, and the copy in TCRdb shows in-frame clones only, minus some. The sample holds approximately 470,000 clones, roughly 80% seen once. Source material: PBMCs. Receptor source: a woman between 40 and 50 years old in good health. Some clones in this sample may be carry-over from other donors' samples. Each CDR3 is given without its conserved first and last residue. Some rows mark clone size as missing; the rest say once, few, many or name a class of expanded clone.

clone size	CDR3 length	V gene	J gene	CDR3 protein
-	11	TRBV25-1	TRBJ1-2	ASSRGEHYGYT
-	13	TRBV6-1	TRBJ2-1	ASSETATSYNEQF
once	11	TRBV5-4	TRBJ1-3	ATHSSQGNTIY
-	13	TRBV4-2	TRBJ2-5	ASSRSGGEGETQY
-	15	TRBV9	TRBJ2-1	ASSFPGSGSPYNEQF
-	12	TRBV10-3	TRBJ1-2	AISGQGATYGYT
-	12	TRBV18	TRBJ1-2	ASSGQGTRDGYT
-	13	TRBV7-2	TRBJ2-1	ASSRGPFVNNEQF
-	14	TRBV18	TRBJ2-1	ASSRAGASGVNEQF
-	13	TRBV7-2	TRBJ2-7	ASSLVVASSYEQY
-	13	TRBV28	TRBJ2-7	ASSPRGGARYEQY
-	13	TRBV7-8	TRBJ2-7	ASSLALGRSYEQY
few	13	TRBV7-2	TRBJ2-3	ASSFQRGNTDTQY
-	14	TRBV5-6	TRBJ1-2	ASRRTGTGGFYGYT
-	9	TRBV28	TRBJ1-1	ASSTYTEAF
-	14	TRBV30	TRBJ2-5	AWTPLGLAGEETQY
-	11	TRBV7-7	TRBJ2-1	ASSNSGDNEQF
-	12	TRBV18	TRBJ2-1	ASSPPTGGNEQF
-	12	TRBV27	TRBJ1-1	ASSLAGGNTEAF
-	11	TRBV6-5	TRBJ1-1	ASSYQTDTEAF
-	16	TRBV5-1	TRBJ1-4	ASSPPGQGATSGEKLF
-	16	TRBV23-1	TRBJ2-3	ASSQSRGNETVRDTQY
-	10	TRBV5-1	TRBJ2-5	ASSLTGLIQY
-	15	TRBV18	TRBJ2-7	ASSPETSGAVSYEQY
-	14	TRBV30	TRBJ2-3	AWSPLPARGADTQY
-	12	TRBV7-8	TRBJ2-3	ASSPRWDLDTQY
-	13	TRBV14	TRBJ2-5	ASSQGTRGSETQY
-	16	TRBV5-1	TRBJ1-1	ASSLGTGDGLKNTEAF
many	12	TRBV29-1	TRBJ2-3	SVNDVYSTDTQY
-	10	TRBV5-8	TRBJ2-7	ASSPRRSEQY
-	12	TRBV28	TRBJ1-5	ASRVGGTNQPQH
-	13	TRBV6-6	TRBJ1-1	ASSPSGTGTSEAF
-	10	TRBV6-5	TRBJ2-1	ATQGPYNEQF
-	12	TRBV5-1	TRBJ1-5	ASSLVEGAQPQH
-	12	TRBV6-6	TRBJ1-3	ASRQGYPGNTIY
-	15	TRBV27	TRBJ2-1	ASSPTTGASGYNEQF
many	12	TRBV30	TRBJ1-1	AWRDRDRNTEAF
few	12	TRBV10-3	TRBJ2-6	AIRGSSGANVLT
-	14	TRBV4-2	TRBJ2-3	ASSQVGTLRSHTQY
-	13	TRBV15	TRBJ1-5	ATSRGRYQNQPQH
-	13	TRBV7-7	TRBJ2-3	ASSLTSGHTDTQY
-	12	TRBV6-1	TRBJ1-5	ASSDGGGEQPQH
once	15	TRBV7-6	TRBJ2-1	ASSLTLARPIGNEQF
-	12	TRBV27	TRBJ1-5	ASSLSNSNQPQH
-	12	TRBV10-3	TRBJ1-2	AIRHRDLDYGYT
-	17	TRBV4-1	TRBJ1-5	ASSHYPGQGAISNQPQH
few	12	TRBV10-3	TRBJ2-3	AISASGGGDTQY
-	14	TRBV4-1	TRBJ1-4	ASSPAGGATNEKLF
-	12	TRBV9	TRBJ2-7	ASSVVYKVYEQY
-	12	TRBV7-2	TRBJ1-1	ASRPFSGGTEAF
-	12	TRBV7-7	TRBJ2-1	ASSLAGRHNEQF
-	13	TRBV7-3	TRBJ2-7	ASSSWDRGNYEQY
-	12	TRBV7-8	TRBJ1-3	ASSVQGIRNTIY
-	13	TRBV6-1	TRBJ1-2	ASSDLGQKFYGYT
-	10	TRBV2	TRBJ2-1	ASSGDLNEQF
-	12	TRBV30	TRBJ2-3	AWSQAGLGDTQY
many	13	TRBV29-1	TRBJ1-2	SVPATGDIYYGYT
-	14	TRBV10-3	TRBJ2-1	AIRGHEREGPREQF
-	11	TRBV2	TRBJ2-4	ASSDTYGDIQY